This T cell receptor beta chain was recorded in a study of CD8+CD57+ T cells in acquired aplastic anemia. Overall study context: Sorted CD4+ and CD8+ cells gave an average of roughly 3.5 ug of DNA. Study-wide results and limits: The same twenty-nine CD8+ CDR3 sequences occurred in patients and in controls.

Both TCR beta VDJ combination and CDR3 sequence profiling were carried out. Genomic DNA was the template for this profiling. Each CDR3 protein gets one entry after TCRdb re-called the reads with MiXCR. Found here are around 430,000 distinct CDR3 sequences, over 25% of them singletons; the top ten hold 0.75% to 0.95%. All sequencing subjects had displayed CD8+CD57+ cell expansion on flow cytometry. In all patients, the disease was severe acquired aplastic anemia. This CDR3 contains 16 residues. Trimming cost V 5 bases and J 0 bases; bases outside gene matches: 10. Germline loops: CDR1 LNHDA, CDR2 SQIVND (reference sequence). Only one count was recorded for this clonotype. Its specificity is unknown.

The clonotype comes from a human donor with aplastic anemia. The sample taken for sequencing was sorted CD4+, CD8+, or CD8+CD57+ T cells (not recorded which) from PBMCs. The chain carries TRBV19 and TRBJ2-7; 7 nucleotides agree with TRBD1. The CDR3 reads CASSPLPGQSSYEQYF. The DNA for the CDR3 is TGTGCCAGTAGTCCTTTACCGGGACAGTCCTCCTACGAGCAGTACTTC.